The 13 T cell receptor beta chains below were found in one sample sequenced in a study of monozygotic twins with inflammatory bowel disease. From the 5' RACE reads, TCRdb lists one entry per CDR3 protein and no DNA. Recorded for this sample: some 150,000 distinct CDR3 sequences. The sequencing sample was made of blood. The receptor set was obtained from a human donor with ulcerative colitis or Crohn's disease, or a healthy co-twin of an affected twin (not recorded which).

The chain has TRBV7-9 and TRBJ1-4; with no DNA, the TCRdb D assignment of TRBD1 cannot be verified. The length of the CDR3 is 14 residues. Germline V CDR1 and CDR2: SEHNR, FQNEAQ (reference sequence). CDR3 protein: CASNMGDRGEKLFF.

The chain carries TRBV12-3 or TRBV12-4 and TRBJ2-3; TCRdb gives TRBD2 as the D gene, but with no DNA this cannot be confirmed. The CDR3 consists of 15 residues. The CDR3 sequence is CASSFDLAVSDTQYF.

The chain joins TRBV5-1 to TRBJ2-1; no DNA is available, so the TRBD1 call from TCRdb remains unchecked. The CDR3 covers 15 residues. The germline CDR1 and CDR2 sequences are SGHRS and YFSETQ. This CDR3 is CASSRDRSSYNEQFF. The complete variable domain, with remaining parts taken from reference TRBV5-1 and TRBJ2-1, reads KAGVTQTPRYLIKTRGQQVTLSCSPISGHRSVSWYQQTPGQGLQFLFEYFSETQRNKGNFPGRFSGRQFSNSRSEMNVSTLELGDSALYLCASSRDRSSYNEQFFGPGTRLTVL.

The CDR3 sequence: CASSQLRLITDTQYF. This chain uses TRBV3-1 with TRBJ2-3. The V gene's germline CDR1 is LGHDT and CDR2 YNNKEL (reference sequence). The CDR3 sequence is 15 residues long.

This sequence joins TRBV6-6 and TRBJ2-5; without DNA, the TCRdb call of TRBD1 cannot be checked. Germline V gene lookup returns CDR1 MNHNY and CDR2 SVGAGI (reference sequence). The CDR3 is 13 residues long. The chain's CDR3 is CASRNPATETQYF.

The chain joins TRBV27 to TRBJ2-7; TCRdb names TRBD2, which stays unverified in the absence of DNA. Germline V gene data show CDR1 as MNHEY and CDR2 as SMNVEV (reference sequence). This CDR3 spans 15 amino acids. The CDR3 reads CASSLASGVSYEQYF.

The chain couples TRBV7-3 to TRBJ1-3. The CDR3 has 13 amino acids. Per the germline V gene, CDR1 is SGHTA and CDR2 is FQGTGA. CDR3 amino acids: CASSLQTGNTIYF. The entire variable domain, with the rest obtained from reference TRBV7-3 and TRBJ1-3, is as follows: GAGVSQTPSNKVTEKGKYVELRCDPISGHTALYWYRQSLGQGPEFLIYFQGTGAADDSGLPNDRFFAVRPEGSVSTLKIQRTERGDSAVYLCASSLQTGNTIYFGEGSWLTVV.

This chain's CDR3 is CASSLAKARGGPAGNEQFF. The rearrangement joins TRBV11-1 to TRBJ2-1; TCRdb lists TRBD2, though no DNA is available to test this call. Germline V lookup: CDR1 SGHAT, CDR2 FQDESV (reference sequence). CDR3 length equals 19 residues.

The chain recombines TRBV12-3 or TRBV12-4 with TRBJ2-3; with no DNA, the TCRdb D assignment of TRBD1 cannot be verified. There are 17 residues in the CDR3. This CDR3 is CASSFLVSSKKGDTQYF.

V usage is TRBV28 and J usage is TRBJ1-1; TCRdb indicates TRBD1, and absent DNA this call remains unverified. The CDR3 runs to 15 residues. The germline V gene encodes CDR1 MDHEN and CDR2 SYDVKM. CDR3 sequence: CASSFSGQGGTEAFF.

The genes are TRBV7-6 and TRBJ1-4. CDR1 and CDR2 (germline): SGHVS, FNYEAQ. The CDR3 has 14 residues. CDR3 region: CASSLRPLNEKLFF.

V is TRBV5-1 and J is TRBJ2-1; TCRdb indicates TRBD1, and absent DNA this call remains unverified. Germline V gene lookup returns CDR1 SGHRS and CDR2 YFSETQ. This CDR3 has 17 amino acids. The CDR3 sequence: CASSPGWQALGGNEQFF. Filled out from reference TRBV5-1 and TRBJ2-1, the complete variable domain reads KAGVTQTPRYLIKTRGQQVTLSCSPISGHRSVSWYQQTPGQGLQFLFEYFSETQRNKGNFPGRFSGRQFSNSRSEMNVSTLELGDSALYLCASSPGWQALGGNEQFFGPGTRLTVL.

The rearrangement joins TRBV12-3 or TRBV12-4 to TRBJ1-1. This CDR3 has 13 residues. This CDR3 is CASSLQVNTEAFF.